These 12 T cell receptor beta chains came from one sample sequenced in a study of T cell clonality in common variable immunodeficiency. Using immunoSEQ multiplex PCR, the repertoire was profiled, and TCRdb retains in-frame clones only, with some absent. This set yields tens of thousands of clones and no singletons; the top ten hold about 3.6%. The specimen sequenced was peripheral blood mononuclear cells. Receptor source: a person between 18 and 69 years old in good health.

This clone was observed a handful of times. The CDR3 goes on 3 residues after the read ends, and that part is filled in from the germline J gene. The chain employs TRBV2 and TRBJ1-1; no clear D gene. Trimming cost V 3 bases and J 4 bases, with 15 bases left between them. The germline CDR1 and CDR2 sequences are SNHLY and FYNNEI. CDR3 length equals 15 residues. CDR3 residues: CASSDDSIVITEAFF. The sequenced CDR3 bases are TGTGCCAGCAGTGACGACTCTATTGTAATCACTGAA.

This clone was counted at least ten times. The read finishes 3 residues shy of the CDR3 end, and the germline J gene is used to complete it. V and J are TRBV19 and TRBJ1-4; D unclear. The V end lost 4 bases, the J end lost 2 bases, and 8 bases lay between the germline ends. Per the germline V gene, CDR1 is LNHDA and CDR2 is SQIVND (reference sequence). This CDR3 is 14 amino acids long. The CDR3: CASSKGQTNEKLFF. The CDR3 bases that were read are TGTGCCAGTAGTAAGGGTCAGACTAATGAAAAA.

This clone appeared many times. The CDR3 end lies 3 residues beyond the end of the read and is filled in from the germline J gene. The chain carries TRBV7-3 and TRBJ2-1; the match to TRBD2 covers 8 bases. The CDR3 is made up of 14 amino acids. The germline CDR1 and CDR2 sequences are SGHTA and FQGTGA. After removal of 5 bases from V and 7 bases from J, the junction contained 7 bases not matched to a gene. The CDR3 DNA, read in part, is TGTGCCAGCAGCCCGAACTCGGGGGGGAATGAG. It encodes CASSPNSGGNE. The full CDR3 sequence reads CASSPNSGGNEQFF.

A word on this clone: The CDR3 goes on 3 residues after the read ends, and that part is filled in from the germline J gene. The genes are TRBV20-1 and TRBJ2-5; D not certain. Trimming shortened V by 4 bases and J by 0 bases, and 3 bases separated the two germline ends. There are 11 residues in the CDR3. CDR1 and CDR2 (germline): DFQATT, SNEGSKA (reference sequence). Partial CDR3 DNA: TGCAGTGCTACAAACCAAGAGACC. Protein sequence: CSATNQET. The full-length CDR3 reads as CSATNQETQYF.

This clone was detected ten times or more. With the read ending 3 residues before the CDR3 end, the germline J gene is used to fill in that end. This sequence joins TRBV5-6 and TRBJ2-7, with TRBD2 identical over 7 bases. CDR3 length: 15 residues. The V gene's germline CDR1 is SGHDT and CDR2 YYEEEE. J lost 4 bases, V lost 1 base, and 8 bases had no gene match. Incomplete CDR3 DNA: TGTGCCAGCAGCTTGCTTGGGGGGGAGAGATACGAG. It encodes CASSLLGGERYE. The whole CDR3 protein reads CASSLLGGERYEQYF.

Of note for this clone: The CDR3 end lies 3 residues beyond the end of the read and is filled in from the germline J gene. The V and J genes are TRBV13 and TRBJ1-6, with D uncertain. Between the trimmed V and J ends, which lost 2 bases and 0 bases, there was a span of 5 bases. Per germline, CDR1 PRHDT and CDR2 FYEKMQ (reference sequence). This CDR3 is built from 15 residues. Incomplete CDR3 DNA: TGTGCCAGCAGCTTACATTTCTCCTATAATTCACCC. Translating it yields CASSLHFSYNSP. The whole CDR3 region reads CASSLHFSYNSPLHF.

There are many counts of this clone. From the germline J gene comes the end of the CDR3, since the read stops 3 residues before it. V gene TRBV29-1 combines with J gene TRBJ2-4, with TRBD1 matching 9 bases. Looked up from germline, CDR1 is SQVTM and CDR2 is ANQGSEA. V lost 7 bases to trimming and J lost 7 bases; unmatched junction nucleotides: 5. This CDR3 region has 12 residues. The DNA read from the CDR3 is TGCAGCGATCGGACAGGGGCGAACATT. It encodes CSDRTGANI. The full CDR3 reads CSDRTGANIQYF.

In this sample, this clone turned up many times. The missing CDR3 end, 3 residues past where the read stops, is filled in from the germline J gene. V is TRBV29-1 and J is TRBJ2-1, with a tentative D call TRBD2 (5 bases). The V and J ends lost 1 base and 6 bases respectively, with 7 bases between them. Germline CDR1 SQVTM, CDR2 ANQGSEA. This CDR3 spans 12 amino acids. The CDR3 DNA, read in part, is TGCAGCGTTGAAGGACTAATCAATGAG. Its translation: CSVEGLINE. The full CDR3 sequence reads CSVEGLINEQFF.

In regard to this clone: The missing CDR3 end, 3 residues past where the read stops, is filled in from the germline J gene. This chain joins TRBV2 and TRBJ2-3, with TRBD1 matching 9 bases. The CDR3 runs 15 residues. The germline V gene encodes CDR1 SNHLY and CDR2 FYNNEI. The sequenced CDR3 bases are TGTGCCAGCAGTGCCGGACAGGGGAAGAATCAGCCG. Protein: CASSAGQGKNQP. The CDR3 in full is CASSAGQGKNQPQYF.

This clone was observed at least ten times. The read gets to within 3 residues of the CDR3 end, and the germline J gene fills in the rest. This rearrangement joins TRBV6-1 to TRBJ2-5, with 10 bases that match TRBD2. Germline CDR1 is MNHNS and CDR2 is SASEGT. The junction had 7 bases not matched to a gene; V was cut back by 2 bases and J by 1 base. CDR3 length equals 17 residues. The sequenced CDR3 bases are TGTGCCAGCAGTGAACGAACTAGCGGGGATCCCCAAGAGACC. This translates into CASSERTSGDPQET. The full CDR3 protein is CASSERTSGDPQETQYF.

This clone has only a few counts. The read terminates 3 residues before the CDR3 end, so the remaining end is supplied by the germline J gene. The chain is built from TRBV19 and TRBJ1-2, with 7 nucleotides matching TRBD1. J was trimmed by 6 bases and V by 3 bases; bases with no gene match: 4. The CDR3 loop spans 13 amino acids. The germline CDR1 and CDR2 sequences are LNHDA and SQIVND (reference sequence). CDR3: CASSIRRGDGYTF. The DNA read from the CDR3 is TGTGCCAGTAGTATTCGCAGGGGGGATGGC.

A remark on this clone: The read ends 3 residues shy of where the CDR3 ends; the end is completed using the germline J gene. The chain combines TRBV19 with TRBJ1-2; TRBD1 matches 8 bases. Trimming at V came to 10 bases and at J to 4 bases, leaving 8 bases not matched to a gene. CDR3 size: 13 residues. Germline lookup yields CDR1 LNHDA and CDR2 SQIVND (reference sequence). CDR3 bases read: TGTGCCACCTGGACAGGGACGCTCTATGGC. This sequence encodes CATWTGTLYG. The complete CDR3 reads CATWTGTLYGYTF.